These 13 T cell receptor beta chains were sequenced from one sample in a study of blood T cells in healthy people across ages. The use of a sample-barcoded 5' primer and a J-beta primer mix characterized a second PCR of about 6 to 12 cycles. TCRdb analysed the 5' RACE reads with MiXCR anew, one entry per CDR3 protein. This table has roughly 720,000 distinct CDR3 sequences, approximately 55% appearing once. The sequencing input was blood. These receptors came from a man older than 75 in good health.

V usage is TRBV6-2 or TRBV6-3 and J usage is TRBJ2-1; D is possibly TRBD2 (6 bases). V was clipped by 2 bases and J by 4 bases, with 9 bases between them. Germline values: CDR1 MNHEY, CDR2 SVGEGT. CDR3 length: 14 residues. This chain's CDR3 is CASSYGLAYNEQFF. CDR3 coding DNA: TGTGCCAGCAGTTACGGTCTAGCGTACAATGAGCAGTTCTTC.

The J gene is TRBJ2-5, the V gene TRBV3-1; 10 bases match TRBD2. This CDR3 has 17 residues. The V and J ends lost 0 bases and 2 bases, in that order; junction bases with no gene match: 6. Germline V gene lookup returns CDR1 LGHDT and CDR2 YNNKEL (reference sequence). CDR3 nucleotide sequence: TGTGCCAGCAGCCAAGAGAAGGTACTAGCGGGACAAGAGACCCAGTACTTC. This encodes CASSQEKVLAGQETQYF.

The chain has TRBV12-3 or TRBV12-4 and TRBJ2-1, with 8 bases that match TRBD2. V gave up 5 bases and J gave up 0 bases; unmatched junction bases: 9. The CDR3 is 17 amino acids. The CDR3 DNA follows: TGTGCCAGCAGTACGAGGACTAGCAGGAGCTCCTACAATGAGCAGTTCTTC. Translated: CASSTRTSRSSYNEQFF.

The chain joins TRBV27 to TRBJ2-3; D unclear. This CDR3 comprises 14 residues. V was clipped by 7 bases and J by 10 bases, with 21 bases between them. Germline loops: CDR1 MNHEY, CDR2 SMNVEV (reference sequence). The chain's CDR3 is CASKGLPPQKSQYF. The DNA for the CDR3 is TGTGCCAGCAAGGGCCTCCCCCCACAGAAGTCGCAGTATTTT.

The rearrangement joins TRBV29-1 to TRBJ2-1, with 10 bases lining up with TRBD2. This CDR3 region has 15 residues. V shed 5 bases and J 0 bases; nucleotides not matched to a gene: 4. The germline gives CDR1 SQVTM, CDR2 ANQGSEA. CDR3 nucleotide sequence: TGCAGCGTTACCCCTAGCGGGAGCTCCTACAATGAGCAGTTCTTC. Encoded protein: CSVTPSGSSYNEQFF.

This clonotype was seen a few times. The chain is built from TRBV24-1 and TRBJ2-6, with 8 bases identical to TRBD1. The CDR3 runs 17 residues. The V gene's germline CDR1 is KGHDR and CDR2 SFDVKD. J lost 0 bases, V lost 5 bases, and 5 bases had no gene match. For the CDR3, the DNA is TGTGCCACCAGTGGACAGGGGTCCTTCTCTGGGGCCAACGTCCTGACTTTC. As protein: CATSGQGSFSGANVLTF.

This clonotype has only a few counts. The chain is built from TRBV27 and TRBJ2-7, with a tentative D call TRBD2 (6 bases). In germline, CDR1 is MNHEY, CDR2 SMNVEV (reference sequence). The CDR3 loop spans 12 amino acids. The V and J ends lost 6 bases and 2 bases respectively, with 8 bases between them. As DNA, the CDR3 is TGTGCCAGCAGGCGGGAAACCTACGAGCAGTACTTC. This encodes CASRRETYEQYF.

The rearrangement joins TRBV20-1 to TRBJ2-5; the D gene is possibly TRBD2 (6 bases). Germline V CDR1 and CDR2: DFQATT, SNEGSKA (reference sequence). This CDR3 has 11 amino acids. V was pared by 7 bases and J by 5 bases, with 11 bases between. The CDR3 DNA reads as TGCAGTGTCGGGAGTTGGGAGACCCAGTACTTC. Its translation: CSVGSWETQYF.

To note about this clonotype: One junction end disagrees with the germline gene, perhaps due to a read error. The chain carries TRBV6-6 and TRBJ2-6; D remains ambiguous. The CDR3 contains 15 residues. Looked up from germline, CDR1 is MNHNY and CDR2 is SVGAGI (reference sequence). Here the CDR3 reads CASSYDHSGVNVLTF. The CDR3 DNA reads TGTGCCAGCAGTTACGACCACTCTGGGGTCAACGTCCTGACTTTC.

This chain connects TRBV13 to TRBJ1-2, with 7 nucleotides matching TRBD1. CDR3 length: 14 amino acids. Germline lookup yields CDR1 PRHDT and CDR2 FYEKMQ (reference sequence). V shed 5 bases and J 6 bases; nucleotides not matched to a gene: 9. The CDR3 protein is CASSPRGGWNGYTF. Here the CDR3 DNA reads TGTGCCAGCAGCCCCAGGGGGGGCTGGAATGGCTACACCTTC.

This clonotype was picked up a small number of times. The gene calls are TRBV24-1 and TRBJ2-3; the match to TRBD2 covers 9 bases. J was trimmed by 2 bases and V by 5 bases; bases with no gene match: 4. Germline values: CDR1 KGHDR, CDR2 SFDVKD. The CDR3 runs to 15 residues. This chain's CDR3 is CATSGREGLTDTQYF. The CDR3 DNA is TGTGCCACCAGTGGGCGGGAGGGCCTCACAGATACGCAGTATTTT.

The chain employs TRBV7-9 and TRBJ2-1, with D hard to call. The CDR3 length is 13 residues. Per the germline V gene, CDR1 is SEHNR and CDR2 is FQNEAQ (reference sequence). Trimming removed 0 bases at V and 8 bases at J, with 8 bases between. CDR3 in amino acids: CASSLAGSDEQFF. CDR3 DNA sequence: TGTGCCAGCAGCTTAGCAGGGTCCGATGAGCAGTTCTTC.

The J gene is TRBJ1-6, the V gene TRBV20-1; possible D gene TRBD1, 5 bases. Trimming took 6 bases from V and 10 from J, leaving 19 bases between them. Germline assignment: CDR1 DFQATT and CDR2 SNEGSKA (reference sequence). CDR3 length equals 14 residues. CDR3 loop: CSARERGLGSPLHF. The CDR3 nucleotides are TGCAGTGCCCGCGAGAGGGGCTTGGGCTCACCCCTCCACTTT.